This is a list of T cell receptor beta chains from one sample in a study of early T cells in non-severe SARS-CoV-2 infection. One entry per CDR3 protein results from TCRdb running MiXCR on the 5' RACE reads. The sample has 40,000 to 50,000 distinct CDR3 sequences, roughly 10% seen once. Sequencing used whole blood. These receptors were obtained from an adult who was a healthcare worker with PCR-confirmed SARS-CoV-2 infection or an uninfected control (not recorded which). The CDR3 runs from the conserved cysteine through the conserved F or W. The D gene is left open where the match is weak. Size is stated for part of the rows, as once, few or many counts, or as a class when the clone is expanded.

clone size: many
J gene: TRBJ2-4
D gene: NA
V gene: TRBV5-1
CDR3 DNA: TGCGCCAGCAGCTTGGTGGGGGCTCCCCAGGGCATTCAGTACTTC
CDR3 protein: CASSLVGAPQGIQYF

clone size: many
J gene: TRBJ2-5
D gene: NA
V gene: TRBV20-1
CDR3 DNA: TGCAGTGCTAGAGGCGCGGGTGGGGAGACCCAGTACTTC
CDR3 protein: CSARGAGGETQYF

clone size: many
J gene: TRBJ2-3
D gene: NA
V gene: TRBV20-1
CDR3 DNA: TGCAGTGCTAAGACAGCGGAAAGCACAGATACGCAGTATTTT
CDR3 protein: CSAKTAESTDTQYF

clone size: many
J gene: TRBJ2-1
D gene: TRBD1
V gene: TRBV27
CDR3 DNA: TGTGCCAGCAGTTTCGGGGACAGGGATTTGAATGAGCAGTTCTTC
CDR3 protein: CASSFGDRDLNEQFF

clone size: many
J gene: TRBJ1-1
D gene: NA
V gene: TRBV29-1
CDR3 DNA: TGCAGCGTTGATGGGGGGGAGAGAGAAGCTTTCTTT
CDR3 protein: CSVDGGEREAFF

clone size: many
J gene: TRBJ1-1
D gene: NA
V gene: TRBV12-3/TRBV12-4
CDR3 DNA: TGTGCCAGCAGTTTTGGGGGGAAGAACACTGAAGCTTTCTTT
CDR3 protein: CASSFGGKNTEAFF

clone size: few
J gene: TRBJ1-1
D gene: TRBD1
V gene: TRBV12-3/TRBV12-4
CDR3 DNA: TGTGCCAGCAGTTTATCTGACAGGGGCGCTGAAGCTTTCTTT
CDR3 protein: CASSLSDRGAEAFF

clone size: medium-sized
J gene: TRBJ2-7
D gene: TRBD1
V gene: TRBV12-3/TRBV12-4
CDR3 DNA: TGTGCCAGCAGTCACACCGGGACAGGGTCGACCTACGAGCAGTACTTC
CDR3 protein: CASSHTGTGSTYEQYF

clone size: many
J gene: TRBJ2-3
D gene: TRBD2
V gene: TRBV28
CDR3 DNA: TGTGCCAGCAGTCTAGCGGGAGGGTCAGATACGCAGTATTTT
CDR3 protein: CASSLAGGSDTQYF

clone size: many
J gene: TRBJ2-2
D gene: TRBD1
V gene: TRBV29-1
CDR3 DNA: TGCAGCGGGGGGACAGGGAGCACCGGGGAGCTGTTTTTT
CDR3 protein: CSGGTGSTGELFF

clone size: few
J gene: TRBJ2-3
D gene: TRBD2
V gene: TRBV7-2
CDR3 DNA: TGTGCCAGCAGCCCGGGGGGTTGGGTCCCAAGAGATACGCAGTATTTT
CDR3 protein: CASSPGGWVPRDTQYF

clone size: many
J gene: TRBJ2-3
D gene: NA
V gene: TRBV29-1
CDR3 DNA: TGCAGCGTTGATAACAGGAGAACTAGCACAGATACGCAGTATTTT
CDR3 protein: CSVDNRRTSTDTQYF

clone size: NA
J gene: TRBJ2-1
D gene: NA
V gene: TRBV2
CDR3 DNA: TGTGCCGCACAGGGAACCCCCGGCAATGAGCAGTTCTTC
CDR3 protein: CAAQGTPGNEQFF

clone size: many
J gene: TRBJ2-5
D gene: NA
V gene: TRBV2
CDR3 DNA: TGTGCCAGCAGTGAATATGGTCAGTTACAAGAGACCCAGTACTTC
CDR3 protein: CASSEYGQLQETQYF

clone size: NA
J gene: TRBJ1-6
D gene: NA
V gene: TRBV6-2/TRBV6-3
CDR3 DNA: TGTGCCAGCAGTTACGCGGGACGCCGCTCACCCCTCCACTTT
CDR3 protein: CASSYAGRRSPLHF

clone size: few
J gene: TRBJ1-2
D gene: NA
V gene: TRBV5-1
CDR3 DNA: TGCGCCAGCAGTTACAGGGAGCCCTACTATGGCTACACCTTC
CDR3 protein: CASSYREPYYGYTF

clone size: many
J gene: TRBJ1-6
D gene: NA
V gene: TRBV4-2
CDR3 DNA: TGTGCCAGCAGCCAAGAAGGGGCACAAGAGGGGAATTCACCCCTCCACTTT
CDR3 protein: CASSQEGAQEGNSPLHF

clone size: NA
J gene: TRBJ2-7
D gene: TRBD1
V gene: TRBV12-3/TRBV12-4
CDR3 DNA: TGTGCCAGCAGCCGGGACAGGGGCGAGCAGTACTTC
CDR3 protein: CASSRDRGEQYF

clone size: NA
J gene: TRBJ2-5
D gene: NA
V gene: TRBV5-6
CDR3 DNA: TGTGCCAGCAGCCCGCTGGACGGAAACCAAGAGACCCAGTACTTC
CDR3 protein: CASSPLDGNQETQYF

clone size: many
J gene: TRBJ2-7
D gene: TRBD1
V gene: TRBV20-1
CDR3 DNA: TGCAGTGCTAGAGATCCGTTAGGGACAGACGCCTACGAGCAGTACTTC
CDR3 protein: CSARDPLGTDAYEQYF

clone size: many
J gene: TRBJ1-5
D gene: NA
V gene: TRBV4-3
CDR3 DNA: TGCGCCAGCAGCCAAGATTCGGGTCAGCCCCAGCATTTT
CDR3 protein: CASSQDSGQPQHF

clone size: NA
J gene: TRBJ2-7
D gene: TRBD2
V gene: TRBV12-3/TRBV12-4
CDR3 DNA: TGTGCCAGTTCGTTAGGACTAGCGGCCTACGAGCAGTACTTC
CDR3 protein: CASSLGLAAYEQYF

clone size: many
J gene: TRBJ2-1
D gene: NA
V gene: TRBV5-4
CDR3 DNA: TGTGCCAGCAGCAGCGAGGGTCGGGCATCCTCCTACAATGAGCAGTTCTTC
CDR3 protein: CASSSEGRASSYNEQFF

clone size: few
J gene: TRBJ2-1
D gene: NA
V gene: TRBV29-1
CDR3 DNA: TGCAGCGCCGTCAGGGGTGGAAGGGATGAGCAGTTCTTC
CDR3 protein: CSAVRGGRDEQFF

clone size: NA
J gene: TRBJ1-1
D gene: TRBD1
V gene: TRBV4-1
CDR3 DNA: TGCGCCAGCAGCCGGGAACCGACAGGGCTAAACACTGAAGCTTTCTTT
CDR3 protein: CASSREPTGLNTEAFF

clone size: NA
J gene: TRBJ2-1
D gene: NA
V gene: TRBV12-3/TRBV12-4
CDR3 DNA: TGTGCCAGCAGCACTCCGCCCAGCGGGCTTGAGCAGTTCTTC
CDR3 protein: CASSTPPSGLEQFF

clone size: many
J gene: TRBJ1-1
D gene: NA
V gene: TRBV11-2
CDR3 DNA: TGTGCCAGCAGCTTAGTTAGGGTTGACACTGAAGCTTTCTTT
CDR3 protein: CASSLVRVDTEAFF

clone size: few
J gene: TRBJ2-7
D gene: NA
V gene: TRBV6-5
CDR3 DNA: TGTGCCAGCAGTTATTCCCTCGCTCCCTACGAGCAGTACTTC
CDR3 protein: CASSYSLAPYEQYF

clone size: many
J gene: TRBJ1-4
D gene: TRBD1
V gene: TRBV20-1
CDR3 DNA: TGCAGTGCTGACAGGGGCGCTAATGAAAAACTGTTTTTT
CDR3 protein: CSADRGANEKLFF

clone size: many
J gene: TRBJ2-1
D gene: NA
V gene: TRBV2
CDR3 DNA: TGTGCCAGCAGAGGACGACCCACGGATGAGCAGTTCTTC
CDR3 protein: CASRGRPTDEQFF

clone size: many
J gene: TRBJ1-2
D gene: TRBD1
V gene: TRBV29-1
CDR3 DNA: TGCAGCGTTGACGGACAGGGCTTGTATGGCTACACCTTC
CDR3 protein: CSVDGQGLYGYTF

clone size: many
J gene: TRBJ2-2
D gene: TRBD1
V gene: TRBV10-3
CDR3 DNA: TGTGCCACCCAGGGACAGGGGAACACCGGGGAGCTGTTTTTT
CDR3 protein: CATQGQGNTGELFF

clone size: many
J gene: TRBJ1-6
D gene: NA
V gene: TRBV2
CDR3 DNA: TGTGCCAGCAGCCGGGACGGATATAATTCACCCCTCCACTTT
CDR3 protein: CASSRDGYNSPLHF

clone size: many
J gene: TRBJ2-1
D gene: TRBD2
V gene: TRBV7-6
CDR3 DNA: TGTGCCAGCAGCTCCCTTGCGGGAGTGAGCAATGAGCAGTTCTTC
CDR3 protein: CASSSLAGVSNEQFF

clone size: many
J gene: TRBJ1-4
D gene: NA
V gene: TRBV10-3
CDR3 DNA: TGTGCCATCGGTGACCGGGCTCCGGGGGAAAAACTGTTTTTT
CDR3 protein: CAIGDRAPGEKLFF

clone size: few
J gene: TRBJ2-5
D gene: NA
V gene: TRBV7-9
CDR3 DNA: TGTGCCAGCAGCTGGACCTCCGGGGGCCAAGAGACCCAGTACTTC
CDR3 protein: CASSWTSGGQETQYF

clone size: NA
J gene: TRBJ1-2
D gene: NA
V gene: TRBV7-8
CDR3 DNA: TGTGCCAGCAGCTTAGCGGGGTCTAACTATGGCTACACCTTC
CDR3 protein: CASSLAGSNYGYTF

clone size: few
J gene: TRBJ2-1
D gene: TRBD2
V gene: TRBV7-2
CDR3 DNA: TGTGCCAGCAGCTTAGCCGCGGGAGCTAATGAGCAGTTCTTC
CDR3 protein: CASSLAAGANEQFF

clone size: few
J gene: TRBJ2-1
D gene: NA
V gene: TRBV25-1
CDR3 DNA: TGTGCCAGCAGTGAAAGGGACCGACTAATGAAGGAGCAGTTCTTC
CDR3 protein: CASSERDRLMKEQFF

clone size: many
J gene: TRBJ2-1
D gene: NA
V gene: TRBV28
CDR3 DNA: TGTGCCAGCAGTACCCTCTTCAATGAGCAGTTCTTC
CDR3 protein: CASSTLFNEQFF

clone size: many
J gene: TRBJ1-1
D gene: NA
V gene: TRBV25-1
CDR3 DNA: TGTGCCAGCAGTCCCCATATGAGGGGGACTGAAGCTTTCTTT
CDR3 protein: CASSPHMRGTEAFF

clone size: few
J gene: TRBJ2-1
D gene: NA
V gene: TRBV5-6
CDR3 DNA: TGTGCCAGCAGCTTGATTCAAGACAATGAGCAGTTCTTC
CDR3 protein: CASSLIQDNEQFF